These 21 T cell receptor beta chains share one sample of origin, sequenced in a study of cytomegalovirus exposure and HLA in healthy donors. 13 Jbeta primers and 60 Vbeta primers were used for the PCR. Method: immunoSEQ multiplex PCR; TCRdb's copy keeps in-frame clones and lacks some. The data contain 55,000 to 75,000 clones, 65% to 75% of them singletons. Sequenced sample: PBMCs. These receptors originate from a man aged 25 to 40 in good health and CMV-seropositive.

This chain joins TRBV7-9 and TRBJ1-5; possible D gene TRBD1, 6 bases. Trimming took off 4 bases at V and 6 bases at J, with 13 bases between the two ends. The CDR3 is 14 residues long. Germline CDR1 reads SEHNR; CDR2 reads FQNEAQ (reference sequence). The CDR3 is CASSSGDRSQPQHF. The CDR3 coding sequence is TGTGCCAGCAGCTCAGGGGACCGAAGTCAGCCCCAGCATTTT. Complete variable domain (other parts from reference TRBV7-9 and TRBJ1-5): DTGVSQNPRHKITKRGQNVTFRCDPISEHNRLYWYRQTLGQGPEFLTYFQNEAQLEKSRLLSDRFSAERPKGSFSTLEIQRTEQGDSAMYLCASSSGDRSQPQHFGDGTRLSIL.

This clone was found once. This rearrangement joins TRBV6-4 to TRBJ1-1, with 7 bases that match TRBD1. Germline loops: CDR1 MRHNA, CDR2 SNTAGT. This CDR3 region has 13 residues. Germline trimming cut 3 bases from V and 9 bases from J; bases unmatched to any gene: 7. CDR3 coding DNA: TGTGCCAGCAGTGAATCCGACAGGGACAAAGCTTTCTTT. It codes for CASSESDRDKAFF.

This chain joins TRBV7-2 and TRBJ1-3; 9 bases agree with TRBD1. The CDR3 length is 17 residues. Germline CDR1 and CDR2: SGHTA and FQGNSA. Losses at the gene ends were 1 base for V and 7 bases for J; bases not matched to a gene: 11. CDR3 nucleotides: TGTGCCAGCAGCTTAGTCTTAGGGGGACAGGGCAGGAACACCATATATTTT. Translated: CASSLVLGGQGRNTIYF.

The chain joins TRBV29-1 to TRBJ2-1, with TRBD2 matching over 7 bases. CDR1 and CDR2 (germline): SQVTM, ANQGSEA. The ends lost 4 bases at V and 2 bases at J; junction bases unmatched: 8. This CDR3 contains 15 residues. As DNA, the CDR3 is TGCAGCGTTGTGCCTAGCGGTCAAACCTACAATGAGCAGTTCTTC. This translates into CSVVPSGQTYNEQFF.

This rearrangement joins TRBV7-2 to TRBJ1-2; D unclear. V lost 4 bases and J 8 bases, leaving 8 bases between the germline ends. CDR1 and CDR2 (germline): SGHTA, FQGNSA. The CDR3 is made up of 11 amino acids. This CDR3 reads CASSSTVGYTF. The CDR3 coding sequence is TGTGCCAGCAGCTCTACAGTGGGCTACACCTTC.

V gene TRBV6-1 combines with J gene TRBJ2-5; D call uncertain. The CDR3 runs to 16 residues. V lost 3 bases and J 1 base, leaving 15 bases between the germline ends. The V gene's germline CDR1 is MNHNS and CDR2 SASEGT. CDR3 in DNA: TGTGCCAGCAGTGAGGTCGGAGCTAGAGGCCAAGAGACCCAGTACTTC. Translation: CASSEVGARGQETQYF.

The genes are TRBV5-1 and TRBJ2-5; TRBD2 matches at 8 bases. CDR3 size: 16 residues. J gave up 5 bases and V 2 bases, and 11 bases lay outside the gene matches. CDR1 is SGHRS and CDR2 is YFSETQ in the germline V gene. The DNA of the CDR3 is TGCGCCAGCAGCTTAACCTTAGGACTAGCTGGGGAGACCCAGTACTTC. It is translated as CASSLTLGLAGETQYF.

The chain couples TRBV11-3 to TRBJ2-2; no clear D. The germline V gene has CDR1 SGHNT and CDR2 YENEEA. V dropped 1 base and J dropped 2 bases, with 8 bases sitting between them. The CDR3 contains 15 residues. This CDR3 reads CASSLAGGNTGELFF. The CDR3 DNA reads as TGTGCCAGCAGCTTAGCCGGCGGTAACACCGGGGAGCTGTTTTTT.

This clone came up once. The V and J genes are TRBV7-2 and TRBJ1-3, with a tentative D call TRBD1 (5 bases). The germline CDR1 and CDR2 sequences are SGHTA and FQGNSA. The ends were cut back, 4 bases at V and 4 bases at J, with 17 bases in the middle. The CDR3 spans 16 residues. CDR3 DNA: TGTGCCAGCAGCTCCACGATGACAGTCTCGGGAAACACCATATATTTT. It codes for CASSSTMTVSGNTIYF. Based on the CDR3 plus reference TRBV7-2 and TRBJ1-3, the full variable domain is GAGVSQSPSNKVTEKGKDVELRCDPISGHTALYWYRQSLGQGLEFLIYFQGNSAPDKSGLPSDRFSAERTGGSVSTLTIQRTQQEDSAVYLCASSSTMTVSGNTIYFGEGSWLTVV.

This sequence joins TRBV4-2 and TRBJ2-5, with 9 bases lining up with TRBD2. Germline V gene data show CDR1 as LGHNA and CDR2 as YNFKEQ. CDR3 size: 15 residues. The V gene end was trimmed by 0 bases and the J gene end by 1 base; junction bases not matched to a gene: 0. The CDR3 region is CASSQERGGQETQYF. The CDR3 DNA sequence: TGTGCCAGCAGCCAAGAGCGGGGGGGCCAAGAGACCCAGTACTTC.

V and J are TRBV11-2 and TRBJ1-5, with 8 bases aligning to TRBD1. CDR1 is SGHAT and CDR2 is FQNNGV in the germline V gene. The CDR3 length is 14 residues. V gave up 5 bases and J gave up 5 bases; unmatched junction bases: 5. The CDR3 spells CASSEDRDYQPQHF. DNA of the CDR3: TGTGCCAGCAGCGAGGACAGGGATTATCAGCCCCAGCATTTT. Filled out from reference TRBV11-2 and TRBJ1-5, the complete variable domain reads EAGVAQSPRYKIIEKRQSVAFWCNPISGHATLYWYQQILGQGPKLLIQFQNNGVVDDSQLPKDRFSAERLKGVDSTLKIQPAKLEDSAVYLCASSEDRDYQPQHFGDGTRLSIL.

The chain joins TRBV9 to TRBJ1-2, with 7 nucleotides matching TRBD1. The junction had 0 bases not matched to a gene; V was cut back by 3 bases and J by 4 bases. This CDR3 spans 12 amino acids. Germline lookup yields CDR1 SGDLS and CDR2 YYNGEE. CDR3 in amino acids: CASSDRGYGYTF. The CDR3 DNA follows: TGTGCCAGCAGCGACAGGGGCTATGGCTACACCTTC.

The chain employs TRBV5-5 and TRBJ2-3; 10 bases agree with TRBD2. The V and J ends lost 5 bases and 6 bases, in that order; junction bases with no gene match: 12. CDR1 is SGHKS, CDR2 YYEKEE, per germline (reference sequence). CDR3 length: 16 amino acids. The CDR3 region has the DNA TGTGCCAGCAGTTTCTTAGCGGGGGGTTCTTCTGATACGCAGTATTTT. Translated, it gives CASSFLAGGSSDTQYF.

This rearrangement joins TRBV7-3 to TRBJ1-1; 8 nucleotides match TRBD1. Germline V gives CDR1 SGHTA, CDR2 FQGTGA. The CDR3 covers 13 residues. With V trimmed by 1 base and J by 11 bases, 6 bases remained unmatched. DNA of the CDR3: TGTGCCAGCAGCTTAAAGGGACAGGAAGGGGCTTTCTTT. Protein sequence: CASSLKGQEGAFF.

The genes are TRBV7-8 and TRBJ2-1; a possible D gene is TRBD2 (5 bases). The ends were cut back, 5 bases at V and 8 bases at J, with 19 bases in the middle. CDR1 and CDR2 (germline): SGHVS, FQNEAQ. CDR3 length equals 15 residues. CDR3 loop: CASSLSGGVGDEQFF. The CDR3 nucleotides read TGTGCCAGCAGCCTAAGCGGTGGGGTTGGTGATGAGCAGTTCTTC.

The chain employs TRBV7-3 and TRBJ1-1; 7 bases align to TRBD1. In germline, CDR1 is SGHTA, CDR2 FQGTGA. This CDR3 is 14 amino acids long. With V trimmed by 5 bases and J by 5 bases, 8 bases remained unmatched. CDR3 DNA sequence: TGTGCCAGCAGCAAGGCAGGGGGTGGGACTGAAGCTTTCTTT. As protein: CASSKAGGGTEAFF.

The chain links TRBV7-2 to TRBJ1-5; TRBD1 aligns across 12 bases. Trimming took 5 bases from V and 7 from J; bases not matched to a gene: 6. CDR1 and CDR2 from the germline V gene are SGHTA and FQGNSA. The CDR3 spans 15 residues. The CDR3 nucleotides are TGTGCCAGCAGCCCGGGACAGGGGGCTTTCCAGCCCCAGCATTTT. Translation gives CASSPGQGAFQPQHF.

The V call is TRBV9, the J call TRBJ2-5; 7 bases align to TRBD1. This CDR3 is 13 amino acids long. Looked up from germline, CDR1 is SGDLS and CDR2 is YYNGEE. Trimming took 4 bases from V and 5 from J; bases not matched to a gene: 5. The chain's CDR3 is CASSPGTVETQYF. CDR3 in DNA: TGTGCCAGCAGCCCCGGGACAGTCGAGACCCAGTACTTC.

This sequence joins TRBV5-1 and TRBJ1-1; D gene unclear. Trimming pared 1 base from V and 4 bases from J, leaving 14 bases between. CDR1 SGHRS and CDR2 YFSETQ come from the germline V gene. CDR3 size: 15 residues. The CDR3, as DNA: TGCGCCAGCAGCTTGTCCCCCTTGGCCAGCACTGAAGCTTTCTTT. This sequence encodes CASSLSPLASTEAFF.

The chain links TRBV7-8 to TRBJ2-1, with TRBD1 as a possible D gene (6 bases). Per germline, CDR1 SGHVS and CDR2 FQNEAQ. Between the trimmed V and J ends, which lost 1 base and 5 bases, there was a span of 15 bases. The CDR3 totals 16 residues. The chain's CDR3 is CASSLGGGGTHNEQFF. DNA for the CDR3: TGTGCCAGCAGCTTAGGGGGCGGTGGGACACACAATGAGCAGTTCTTC.

The chain has TRBV6-4 and TRBJ2-1; TRBD2 matches 11 bases. CDR3 length: 16 residues. CDR1 and CDR2 from the germline V gene are MRHNA and SNTAGT. Trimming took 5 bases from V and 2 from J; bases not matched to a gene: 5. This chain's CDR3 is CASSTSGGTPYNEQFF. The CDR3 DNA reads TGTGCCAGCAGTACTAGCGGGGGCACCCCCTACAATGAGCAGTTCTTC.